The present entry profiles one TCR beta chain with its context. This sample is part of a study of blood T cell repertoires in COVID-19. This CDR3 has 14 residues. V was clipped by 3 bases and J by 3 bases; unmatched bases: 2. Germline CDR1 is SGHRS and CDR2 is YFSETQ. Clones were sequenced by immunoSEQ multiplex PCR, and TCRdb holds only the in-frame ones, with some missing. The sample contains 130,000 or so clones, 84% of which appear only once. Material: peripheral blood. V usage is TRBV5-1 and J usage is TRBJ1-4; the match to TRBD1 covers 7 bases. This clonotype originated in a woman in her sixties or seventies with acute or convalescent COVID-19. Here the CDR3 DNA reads TGCGCCAGCAGCTCGGGACAGTCTAATGAAAAACTGTTTTTT. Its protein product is CASSSGQSNEKLFF.